What follows are 3 T cell receptor beta chains derived from one specimen sequenced in a study of patients and donors after allogeneic stem cell transplantation. MiXCR was run by TCRdb on the RT-PCR reads, yielding one entry per CDR3 protein. The sample has around 3,000 distinct CDR3 sequences; 5% to 5.5% are singletons. The sequenced material came from blood, either unsorted or a sorted T cell fraction (not recorded which). Source of these receptors: a human donor who was either an allogeneic HSCT recipient or a stem cell or donor lymphocyte infusion donor (not recorded which). It is not recorded whose cells these are; they may come from a transplant donor.

This clonotype is labeled medium-sized. The rearrangement uses TRBV20-1 and TRBJ2-7; tentatively, D is TRBD1 or TRBD2 (6 bases each). This CDR3 spans 14 amino acids. V lost 6 bases and J 6 bases, leaving 21 bases between the germline ends. Germline CDR1 DFQATT, CDR2 SNEGSKA (reference sequence). The CDR3 spells CSAGRGRHSGEQYF. As DNA, the CDR3 is TGCAGTGCCGGTAGGGGGAGGCACTCCGGCGAGCAGTACTTC.

By sample share, this clonotype is medium-sized. The chain is built from TRBV7-9 and TRBJ2-2; D might be TRBD2 (5 bases). Trimming pared 5 bases from V and 3 bases from J, leaving 10 bases between. Germline V gene sequence: CDR1 SEHNR, CDR2 FQNEAQ (reference sequence). The CDR3 is 14 residues long. The CDR3 DNA is TGTGCCAGCAGCATACGCGGGTACACCGGGGAGCTGTTTTTT. Its protein is CASSIRGYTGELFF.

The chain has TRBV5-1 and TRBJ1-2; tentative D call: TRBD1 (6 bases). Germline V gene data show CDR1 as SGHRS and CDR2 as YFSETQ. This CDR3 contains 14 residues. Between the trimmed V and J ends, which lost 0 bases and 4 bases, there was a span of 10 bases. The CDR3 DNA is TGCGCCAGCAGCTTGGGGACAGAATCCTATGGCTACACCTTC. This sequence encodes CASSLGTESYGYTF.